A single sample is the source of the 13 T cell receptor beta chains below, sequenced in a study of T cell changes during pregnancy in multiple sclerosis. Assay: immunoSEQ multiplex PCR; the TCRdb copy retains only in-frame clones and omits some. This sample carries over 20,000 clones, about 90% of them seen once, and the ten largest clones take more than 7%. The input for sequencing was CD8+ T cells from peripheral blood mononuclear cells, taken after pregnancy. The receptors stem from a female donor with multiple sclerosis, enrolled in a pregnancy study.

This rearrangement joins TRBV10-2 to TRBJ2-7, with 9 bases lining up with TRBD1. Germline CDR1 is WSHSY and CDR2 is SAAADI. This CDR3 is built from 13 residues. V trimming: 8 bases; J trimming: 7 bases; junction bases outside the gene matches: 9. The CDR3 nucleotides are TGCGCCAGCCGATACAGGGGGCCGGGTGAGCAGTACTTC. It encodes CASRYRGPGEQYF.

CDR3 region: CASSIGTGGDAFF. CDR3 in DNA: TGTGCCAGTAGTATAGGGACAGGGGGCGACGCTTTCTTT. J is TRBJ1-1 and V is TRBV19; 11 positions agree with TRBD1. Germline V gene lookup returns CDR1 LNHDA and CDR2 SQIVND (reference sequence). V was clipped by 1 base and J by 11 bases; unmatched bases: 3. CDR3 length: 13 amino acids.

V is TRBV4-1 and J is TRBJ1-1, with 7 bases identical to TRBD1. V lost 3 bases, J lost 1 base, and 8 bases stayed unmatched. The CDR3 has 16 residues. The germline V gene encodes CDR1 MGHRA and CDR2 YSYEKL. CDR3 sequence reads: CASSHRRQGGNTEAFF. CDR3 nucleotides: TGCGCCAGCAGCCATAGAAGACAGGGAGGGAACACTGAAGCTTTCTTT.

The V and J genes are TRBV6-5 and TRBJ2-7; D is unresolved. The CDR3 consists of 15 residues. The V end lost 4 bases, the J end lost 0 bases, and 13 bases lay between the germline ends. Germline V lookup: CDR1 MNHEY, CDR2 SVGAGI. The CDR3 spells CASSSLLLSSYEQYF. Here the CDR3 DNA reads TGTGCCAGCAGTTCCCTCCTCCTAAGCTCCTACGAGCAGTACTTC.

This clone was recorded a few times. The rearrangement links TRBV4-1 to TRBJ2-2; D might be TRBD2 (6 bases). V lost 3 bases, J lost 6 bases, and 14 bases lay in between. This CDR3 has 15 residues. Looked up from germline, CDR1 is MGHRA and CDR2 is YSYEKL. This CDR3 reads CASSHTLGGSGELFF. CDR3 DNA sequence: TGCGCCAGCAGCCACACCCTGGGGGGATCCGGGGAGCTGTTTTTT.

This chain links TRBV19 with TRBJ2-7; D is uncertain. The V end was cut by 1 base, the J end by 0 bases, with 13 bases between. CDR3 length: 16 amino acids. Germline assignment: CDR1 LNHDA and CDR2 SQIVND (reference sequence). As DNA, the CDR3 is TGTGCCAGTAGTATAGGTGACACCGACCTCTCCTACGAGCAGTACTTC. It is translated as CASSIGDTDLSYEQYF. Filled out from reference TRBV19 and TRBJ2-7, the complete variable domain reads DGGITQSPKYLFRKEGQNVTLSCEQNLNHDAMYWYRQDPGQGLRLIYYSQIVNDFQKGDIAEGYSVSREKKESFPLTVTSAQKNPTAFYLCASSIGDTDLSYEQYFGPGTRLTVT.

The V call is TRBV28, the J call TRBJ2-7; perhaps TRBD1 as D (5 bases). The CDR3 totals 12 residues. Germline V gene data show CDR1 as MDHEN and CDR2 as SYDVKM. Trimming stripped 6 bases from V and 3 bases from J, with 9 bases between. CDR3 residues: CASRSQGYEQYF. The CDR3 region has the DNA TGTGCCAGCAGATCCCAGGGCTACGAGCAGTACTTC.

V usage is TRBV27 and J usage is TRBJ2-5, with 11 bases identical to TRBD2. The end of the DNA aligns better with TRBJ2-7, so the J call may be wrong. The CDR3 is 15 residues long. Germline values: CDR1 MNHEY, CDR2 SMNVEV (reference sequence). The CDR3, as DNA: TGTGCCAGCAGTATTCGACTAGCGGGAAGCCACGAGCAGTACTTC. This translates into CASSIRLAGSHEQYF.

V and J are TRBV9 and TRBJ2-7; 7 nucleotides agree with TRBD1. Germline V CDR1 and CDR2: SGDLS, YYNGEE. V gave up 0 bases and J gave up 6 bases; unmatched junction bases: 3. The CDR3 is made up of 13 amino acids. CDR3 in DNA: TGTGCCAGCAGCGTAGTTTCAGGGGGCGAGCAGTACTTC. This codes for CASSVVSGGEQYF.

V gene TRBV27 combines with J gene TRBJ2-7; weak D call: TRBD1 (6 bases). The CDR3 contains 15 residues. Germline V lookup: CDR1 MNHEY, CDR2 SMNVEV (reference sequence). V lost 5 bases to trimming and J lost 2 bases, with 16 bases between them. CDR3 amino acids: CASSTDRSFPYEQYF. In DNA, the CDR3 is TGTGCCAGCAGTACGGACAGAAGTTTCCCCTACGAGCAGTACTTC.

The chain joins TRBV11-2 to TRBJ2-2; TRBD2 matches 9 bases. This CDR3 has 15 amino acids. Germline trimming cut 8 bases from V and 4 bases from J; bases unmatched to any gene: 8. Per germline, CDR1 SGHAT and CDR2 FQNNGV. The CDR3: CASGDQAGGTGELFF. As DNA, the CDR3 is TGTGCCAGCGGGGACCAAGCGGGAGGCACCGGGGAGCTGTTTTTT.

The chain couples TRBV19 to TRBJ2-7, with D tentatively TRBD1 (5 bases). CDR1 and CDR2 from the germline V gene are LNHDA and SQIVND (reference sequence). The V end lost 5 bases, the J end lost 2 bases, and 13 bases lay between the germline ends. The length of the CDR3 is 14 residues. CDR3 region: CASSPRVSPYEQYF. Written as DNA, the CDR3 is TGTGCCAGTAGTCCCAGGGTCTCGCCCTACGAGCAGTACTTC.

The chain joins TRBV27 to TRBJ2-3; 9 nucleotides agree with TRBD2. V lost 1 base to trimming and J lost 2 bases; unmatched junction nucleotides: 4. Germline loops: CDR1 MNHEY, CDR2 SMNVEV (reference sequence). CDR3 length equals 16 residues. The CDR3 protein is CASSLWASGTTDTQYF. CDR3 sequence (DNA): TGTGCCAGCAGTTTATGGGCTAGCGGGACCACAGATACGCAGTATTTT.